These T cell receptor beta chains were read from a single sample in a study of cytomegalovirus exposure and HLA in healthy donors. Data came from immunoSEQ multiplex PCR; TCRdb stores just in-frame clones and leaves some out. The sample contains some 130,000 clones, roughly four fifths of which appear only once. Material: PBMCs. These receptors originate from a woman between 40 and 50 years old in good health and CMV-seropositive. Both conserved end residues are part of each CDR3. A D gene is named only where the DNA matches it firmly. The size of a clone is reported for some rows only, either as once, few or many, or as a class for expanded clones.

>TRBD1|TRBV5-1|TRBJ1-4|-
CASRHPTGANEKLFF
TGCGCCAGCAGACACCCGACAGGGGCAAATGAAAAACTGTTTTTT
>-|TRBV21-1|TRBJ2-7|-
CASSKAREATYEQYF
TGTGCCAGCAGCAAAGCTCGTGAGGCAACCTACGAGCAGTACTTC
>-|TRBV10-3|TRBJ1-5|-
CAISESGGGNQPQHF
TGTGCCATCAGTGAGTCGGGGGGTGGCAATCAGCCCCAGCATTTT
>TRBD1|TRBV9|TRBJ2-6|-
CASTAREEDRGTGANVLTF
TGTGCCAGCACAGCCCGGGAAGAAGACAGGGGAACTGGGGCCAACGTCCTGACTTTC
>-|TRBV27|TRBJ1-2|once
CASSLRGDGYTF
TGTGCCAGCAGTTTACGGGGAGATGGCTACACCTTC
>-|TRBV9|TRBJ1-1|-
CASSLTGMNTEAFF
TGTGCCAGCAGCCTTACAGGTATGAACACTGAAGCTTTCTTT
>-|TRBV7-2|TRBJ2-1|-
CASSLGLYNEQFF
TGTGCCAGCAGCCTCGGACTCTACAATGAGCAGTTCTTC
>TRBD1|TRBV28|TRBJ1-1|-
CASSYLLGTGGTEAFF
TGTGCCAGCAGTTATTTGCTAGGGACAGGTGGAACTGAAGCTTTCTTT
>-|TRBV28|TRBJ2-2|-
CASSLRVQELFF
TGTGCCAGCAGTTTGAGGGTGCAGGAGCTGTTTTTT
>-|TRBV6-5|TRBJ1-2|-
CASSGEGKYGYTF
TGTGCCAGCAGTGGGGAGGGGAAATATGGCTACACCTTC
>-|TRBV6-1|TRBJ1-5|-
CASIGGGQPQHF
TGTGCCAGCATTGGGGGCGGCCAGCCCCAGCATTTT
>-|TRBV5-1|TRBJ1-6|once
CASSLDSSSSYNSPLHF
TGCGCCAGCAGCTTGGATAGTTCAAGCTCCTATAATTCACCCCTCCACTTT
>-|TRBV6-5|TRBJ1-2|-
CASSRLPNYGYTF
TGTGCCAGCAGCCGACTTCCGAACTATGGCTACACCTTC
>TRBD2|TRBV29-1|TRBJ2-7|-
CSVVLIAGGPGEQYF
TGCAGCGTTGTCCTGATAGCGGGAGGGCCGGGGGAGCAGTACTTC
>TRBD1|TRBV2|TRBJ1-2|few
CASSEWARGNYGYTF
TGTGCCAGCAGTGAATGGGCCAGGGGGAACTATGGCTACACCTTC
>TRBD1|TRBV25-1|TRBJ2-4|-
CASSDSGGRELAKNIQYF
TGTGCCAGCAGTGATTCAGGGGGCCGGGAACTAGCCAAAAACATTCAGTACTTC
>-|TRBV7-9|TRBJ1-2|-
CSSSPQGYGYTF
TGTTCCAGCAGCCCGCAGGGATACGGCTACACCTTC
>-|TRBV5-5|TRBJ1-1|-
CASSLGGATEAFF
TGTGCCAGCAGCTTGGGCGGGGCCACTGAAGCTTTCTTT
>TRBD1|TRBV7-2|TRBJ1-5|-
CASSLTGESNQPQHF
TGTGCCAGCAGCCTTACAGGGGAAAGCAATCAGCCCCAGCATTTT
>TRBD2|TRBV12-5|TRBJ2-5|-
CASGVAGGLRETQYF
TGTGCTAGTGGAGTAGCGGGGGGATTGAGAGAGACCCAGTACTTC
>-|TRBV4-1|TRBJ2-3|-
CASSQEGGQRTDTQYF
TGCGCCAGCAGCCAAGAAGGAGGACAGAGAACAGATACGCAGTATTTT
>TRBD2|TRBV7-2|TRBJ2-5|-
CASSYTSGMPQETQYF
TGTGCCAGCAGTTATACTAGCGGGATGCCCCAAGAGACCCAGTACTTC
>-|TRBV7-9|TRBJ1-5|-
CASSLDGGQPQHF
TGTGCCAGCAGCTTAGATGGGGGGCAGCCCCAGCATTTT
>TRBD1|TRBV11-3|TRBJ1-4|-
CASSLREIPGQGGEKLFF
TGTGCCAGCAGCTTAAGGGAAATACCGGGACAGGGGGGTGAAAAACTGTTTTTT
>-|TRBV5-6|TRBJ1-2|-
CASTQNGGYGYTF
TGTGCCAGCACCCAAAACGGGGGATATGGCTACACCTTC
>-|TRBV7-9|TRBJ1-2|many
CASSLGSRGYGYTF
TGTGCCAGCAGCTTAGGCTCCAGAGGGTATGGCTACACCTTC
>TRBD1|TRBV5-6|TRBJ1-2|-
CASSLRGTGNWGYTF
TGTGCCAGCAGCTTAAGGGGGACAGGGAATTGGGGCTACACCTTC
>-|TRBV5-1|TRBJ1-4|once
CASSGGPAAELFF
TGCGCCAGCAGCGGAGGCCCGGCGGCGGAACTGTTTTTT
>TRBD1|TRBV2|TRBJ1-5|few
CASRTSDRVYQPQHF
TGTGCCAGCAGAACCTCGGACAGGGTTTATCAGCCCCAGCATTTT
>-|TRBV11-2|TRBJ2-2|few
CASSLTDFSHNGELFF
TGTGCCAGCAGCTTAACGGACTTTTCTCACAACGGGGAGCTGTTTTTT
>-|TRBV19|TRBJ1-1|-
CASSILGREAFF
TGTGCCAGTAGTATTTTGGGCAGGGAAGCTTTCTTT
>TRBD2|TRBV2|TRBJ2-7|-
CASKPGLAGGSEQYF
TGTGCCAGCAAGCCGGGACTAGCGGGAGGAAGCGAGCAGTACTTC
>TRBD1|TRBV5-1|TRBJ1-1|-
CASSLIRAGTGGEAFF
TGCGCCAGCAGCTTGATAAGAGCCGGGACAGGGGGTGAAGCTTTCTTT
>-|TRBV30|TRBJ2-5|-
CAWSVLGRETQYF
TGTGCCTGGAGTGTACTCGGTCGAGAGACCCAGTACTTC
>TRBD1|TRBV7-2|TRBJ2-7|-
CASSLGQGAYEQYF
TGTGCCAGCAGCCTCGGACAGGGGGCGTACGAGCAGTACTTC
>TRBD2|TRBV7-3|TRBJ2-3|-
CASSLTSGVSSDTQYF
TGTGCCAGCAGCTTAACTAGCGGGGTCTCCTCAGATACGCAGTATTTT
>TRBD2|TRBV11-1|TRBJ2-1|-
CASSTLLAGGYNEQFF
TGTGCCAGCAGCACCCTACTAGCGGGGGGCTACAATGAGCAGTTCTTC
>-|TRBV5-5|TRBJ2-7|-
CASSLGPGFYEQYF
TGTGCCAGCAGCTTGGGGCCAGGCTTCTACGAGCAGTACTTC
>-|TRBV27|TRBJ2-3|-
CASSLGGKSTDTQYF
TGTGCCAGCAGTTTAGGGGGGAAAAGCACAGATACGCAGTATTTT
>TRBD2|TRBV11-3|TRBJ2-1|-
CASSRTGGAYNEQFF
TGTGCCAGCAGCCGGACGGGAGGGGCCTACAATGAGCAGTTCTTC
>-|TRBV27|TRBJ1-5|-
CASGQTQTNQPQHF
TGTGCCAGCGGACAGACTCAGACCAATCAGCCCCAGCATTTT
>-|TRBV21-1|TRBJ2-1|-
CASSSRIELAGSIANEQFF
TGTGCCAGCAGCTCCCGAATCGAGCTAGCGGGTAGTATTGCGAATGAGCAGTTCTTC
>TRBD2|TRBV9|TRBJ2-7|-
CASSVGVAGGAEQYF
TGTGCCAGCAGCGTAGGAGTAGCGGGAGGGGCCGAGCAGTACTTC
>-|TRBV19|TRBJ1-5|-
CASSMGLFGGNQPQHF
TGTGCCAGTAGTATGGGACTCTTCGGCGGCAATCAGCCCCAGCATTTT
>-|TRBV2|TRBJ2-7|-
CANTPSGFTYEQYF
TGTGCCAACACTCCCTCCGGGTTCACCTACGAGCAGTACTTC
>-|TRBV27|TRBJ1-1|-
CASSLSRNTEAFF
TGTGCCAGCAGTTTATCCAGGAACACTGAAGCTTTCTTT
>TRBD1|TRBV11-3|TRBJ2-5|-
CASSLGGGDRAETQYF
TGTGCCAGCAGCTTGGGCGGCGGGGACAGGGCCGAGACCCAGTACTTC
>-|TRBV6-1|TRBJ1-2|-
CASDTGSGGYTF
TGTGCCAGCGACACAGGCTCCGGGGGCTACACCTTC
>TRBD1|TRBV6-4|TRBJ1-2|few
CASSDGQGGAGYTF
TGTGCCAGCAGTGACGGACAGGGCGGGGCTGGCTACACCTTC
>TRBD1|TRBV10-3|TRBJ1-1|once
CAISGDRDRTTEAFF
TGTGCCATCAGTGGAGACAGGGACCGAACCACTGAAGCTTTCTTT
>TRBD1|TRBV10-2|TRBJ1-2|-
CASSASTGLGYTF
TGCGCCAGCAGTGCCTCGACAGGGCTCGGCTACACCTTC
>TRBD1|TRBV30|TRBJ1-1|-
CAWSGGQGGTEAFF
TGTGCCTGGAGCGGCGGACAGGGTGGAACTGAAGCTTTCTTT
>TRBD2|TRBV5-1|TRBJ2-3|-
CASSMNAAGDANTQYF
TGCGCCAGCAGCATGAACGCGGCGGGGGACGCGAATACGCAGTATTTT
>-|TRBV19|TRBJ1-5|-
CASSIGGRSSTQHF
TGTGCCAGTAGTATAGGGGGCAGGAGCTCTACCCAGCATTTT
>-|TRBV6-5|TRBJ2-1|-
CASRLENEQFF
TGTGCCAGCCGCCTAGAAAATGAGCAGTTCTTC
>-|TRBV5-7|TRBJ2-1|-
CASSLSLRWRDEQFF
TGTGCCAGCAGCTTAAGTCTCCGGTGGAGGGATGAGCAGTTCTTC
>TRBD1|TRBV13|TRBJ2-7|once
CASSPSAGQGVYEQYF
TGTGCCAGCAGCCCCAGCGCTGGACAGGGTGTCTACGAGCAGTACTTC
>TRBD1|TRBV18|TRBJ2-2|-
CASSPDRGSGTGELFF
TGTGCCAGCTCACCTGACAGGGGGTCCGGCACCGGGGAGCTGTTTTTT